These 31 T cell receptor beta chains originate from one sample sequenced in a study of cytomegalovirus exposure and HLA in healthy donors. The PCR employed 60 Vbeta primers together with 13 Jbeta primers. The assay was immunoSEQ multiplex PCR, and TCRdb's table has in-frame clones only and misses some. The sample contains around 91,000 clones, around 80% of which appear only once. Sequencing was performed on PBMCs. These receptors all come from a male donor in good health and CMV-seropositive.

The V gene is TRBV19, the J gene TRBJ1-5; the match to TRBD1 covers 7 bases. V lost 2 bases to trimming and J lost 5 bases; unmatched junction nucleotides: 6. The germline V gene has CDR1 LNHDA and CDR2 SQIVND (reference sequence). The CDR3 is 15 amino acids. The CDR3 nucleotides are TGTGCCAGTAGTATAAACAGGGGTGGTGATCAGCCCCAGCATTTT. It codes for CASSINRGGDQPQHF.

The chain has TRBV18 and TRBJ2-7; TRBD2 is a possible D gene (5 bases). V was shortened by 6 bases and J by 0 bases, with 18 bases between the two germline ends. This CDR3 comprises 16 residues. Germline-derived CDR1 and CDR2 are KGHSH and LQKENI. The DNA for the CDR3 is TGTGCCAGCTCCCCCTTGGATCTGGGGAGCTCCTACGAGCAGTACTTC. Protein sequence: CASSPLDLGSSYEQYF.

As DNA, the CDR3 is TGTGCCAGCAGTCTTAGTATCCACAATGAGCAGTTCTTC. Translation gives CASSLSIHNEQFF. This chain joins TRBV2 and TRBJ2-1; D not certain. V was cut by 5 bases and J by 5 bases, with 10 bases left in between. The CDR3 consists of 13 residues. The germline V gene encodes CDR1 SNHLY and CDR2 FYNNEI.

CDR3 in DNA: TGTGCCAGCAACACCCCAGGAAGCTCTCTCAATGAGCAGTTCTTC. Protein: CASNTPGSSLNEQFF. The chain recombines TRBV28 with TRBJ2-1; no clear D. The CDR3 consists of 15 residues. V lost 7 bases, J lost 6 bases, and 19 bases lay in between. From germline, CDR1 is MDHEN and CDR2 SYDVKM.

The chain uses TRBV13 and TRBJ1-4, with D possibly matching TRBD1 (6 bases). The CDR3 loop spans 15 amino acids. CDR1 and CDR2 from the germline V gene are PRHDT and FYEKMQ (reference sequence). Trimming removed 5 bases from V and 3 bases from J, with 13 bases in between. CDR3 DNA: TGTGCCAGCAGCCAACAGGGTGTACCTAATGAAAAACTGTTTTTT. It encodes CASSQQGVPNEKLFF. The full variable domain, with the rest looked up from reference TRBV13 and TRBJ1-4, is AAGVIQSPRHLIKEKRETATLKCYPIPRHDTVYWYQQGPGQDPQFLISFYEKMQSDKGSIPDRFSAQQFSDYHSELNMSSLELGDSALYFCASSQQGVPNEKLFFGSGTQLSVL.

The chain combines TRBV5-1 with TRBJ2-7; 9 nucleotides line up with TRBD1. CDR3 length: 16 residues. Germline assignment: CDR1 SGHRS and CDR2 YFSETQ. The trim removed 6 bases at V and 2 bases at J, leaving 12 bases unmatched. This CDR3 reads CASTSTGTGRAYEQYF. DNA for the CDR3: TGCGCCAGCACTTCAACCGGGACAGGGAGGGCCTACGAGCAGTACTTC.

The rearrangement links TRBV29-1 to TRBJ1-2; unclear D gene. The CDR3 totals 11 residues. With 6 bases removed from V and 8 bases from J, the gap between germline ends came to 13 bases. CDR1 and CDR2 (germline): SQVTM, ANQGSEA. Here the CDR3 reads CSVSSGYGYTF. CDR3 in DNA: TGCAGCGTGAGTTCGGGTTACGGCTACACCTTC.

The V and J genes are TRBV29-1 and TRBJ1-6; 10 bases are shared with TRBD1. Looked up from germline, CDR1 is SQVTM and CDR2 is ANQGSEA. The CDR3 is made up of 15 amino acids. J was trimmed by 1 base and V by 6 bases; bases with no gene match: 3. Here the CDR3 reads CSVGTGESYNSPLHF. The CDR3, as DNA: TGCAGCGTCGGGACAGGGGAATCCTATAATTCACCCCTCCACTTT.

The J gene is TRBJ1-2, the V gene TRBV5-1; 7 bases match TRBD1. This CDR3 comprises 14 residues. Trimming removed 0 bases from V and 6 bases from J; junction bases left unmatched: 5. Germline V gene sequence: CDR1 SGHRS, CDR2 YFSETQ. The CDR3 sequence is CASSLGLQGNGYTF. Here the CDR3 DNA reads TGCGCCAGCAGCTTGGGATTACAGGGGAATGGCTACACCTTC. The full variable domain, with the rest looked up from reference TRBV5-1 and TRBJ1-2, is KAGVTQTPRYLIKTRGQQVTLSCSPISGHRSVSWYQQTPGQGLQFLFEYFSETQRNKGNFPGRFSGRQFSNSRSEMNVSTLELGDSALYLCASSLGLQGNGYTFGSGTRLTVV.

The V gene is TRBV9, the J gene TRBJ1-1; 8 positions agree with TRBD1. With V trimmed by 0 bases and J by 4 bases, 5 bases remained unmatched. The germline V gene has CDR1 SGDLS and CDR2 YYNGEE. The CDR3 runs to 15 residues. The CDR3 nucleotides read TGTGCCAGCAGCGTAGCCCCAGGGGGCGGCACTGAAGCTTTCTTT. Translated, it gives CASSVAPGGGTEAFF. The variable domain in full, with the rest retrieved from reference TRBV9 and TRBJ1-1, is DSGVTQTPKHLITATGQRVTLRCSPRSGDLSVYWYQQSLDQGLQFLIQYYNGEERAKGNILERFSAQQFPDLHSELNLSSLELGDSALYFCASSVAPGGGTEAFFGQGTRLTVV.

The chain links TRBV5-4 to TRBJ2-3; 8 nucleotides line up with TRBD2. The CDR3 contains 16 residues. Looked up from germline, CDR1 is SGHNT and CDR2 is YYREEE (reference sequence). V lost 1 base to trimming and J lost 1 base; unmatched junction nucleotides: 5. The CDR3 loop is CASSLFSGARTDTQYF. CDR3 nucleotides: TGTGCCAGCAGCTTGTTTAGCGGGGCCCGCACAGATACGCAGTATTTT.

The J gene is TRBJ2-3, the V gene TRBV18; D is possibly TRBD1 (7 bases). CDR1 KGHSH and CDR2 LQKENI come from the germline V gene. The CDR3 length is 15 residues. The V and J ends lost 3 bases and 9 bases respectively, with 19 bases between them. Written as DNA, the CDR3 is TGTGCCAGCTCACCCTCCCGCGGGGCACAGGGGACGCAGTATTTT. Translation gives CASSPSRGAQGTQYF.

The chain recombines TRBV5-1 with TRBJ1-2, with D possibly TRBD1 on 5 matching bases. With 3 bases removed from V and 4 bases from J, the gap between germline ends came to 19 bases. The CDR3 spans 16 residues. In germline, CDR1 is SGHRS, CDR2 YFSETQ. The DNA for the CDR3 is TGCGCCAGCAGCTCAGCCCGAGCGGGGGGGAGCTATGGCTACACCTTC. Protein sequence: CASSSARAGGSYGYTF.

The V call is TRBV5-6, the J call TRBJ1-1; 7 bases are a match to TRBD1. Per germline, CDR1 SGHDT and CDR2 YYEEEE. The CDR3 is 13 residues long. With 1 base clipped from V and 5 bases from J, the junction kept 2 bases outside the gene matches. The CDR3 DNA is TGTGCCAGCAGCTTGAGGGGGCAGACTGAAGCTTTCTTT. Translated, it gives CASSLRGQTEAFF.

In its sample, this clone was seen once. The gene calls are TRBV5-4 and TRBJ2-3; 10 bases line up with TRBD1. The CDR3 is 15 amino acids. With V trimmed by 4 bases and J by 5 bases, 7 bases remained unmatched. CDR1 is SGHNT, CDR2 YYREEE, per germline (reference sequence). CDR3 loop: CASSLRTGGVDTQYF. CDR3 nucleotide sequence: TGTGCCAGCAGCCTAAGGACAGGGGGGGTAGATACGCAGTATTTT.

The rearrangement uses TRBV5-1 and TRBJ1-2, with TRBD1 identical over 10 bases. After removal of 4 bases from V and 7 bases from J, the junction contained 10 bases not matched to a gene. The CDR3 has 15 residues. CDR1 and CDR2 (germline): SGHRS, YFSETQ. The CDR3 sequence: CASSDGQGGWSGYTF. In DNA form, the CDR3 reads TGCGCCAGCAGCGACGGACAGGGGGGCTGGTCTGGCTACACCTTC.

The chain employs TRBV5-1 and TRBJ1-5; no reliable D call. The CDR3 runs to 13 residues. Trimming shortened V by 0 bases and J by 9 bases, and 10 bases separated the two germline ends. The germline CDR1 and CDR2 sequences are SGHRS and YFSETQ. The CDR3 nucleotides read TGCGCCAGCAGCTTGGCCCAGGATTGGCCCCAGCATTTT. Amino acids: CASSLAQDWPQHF.

The V and J genes are TRBV27 and TRBJ2-7, with 8 bases that match TRBD1. The V gene end was trimmed by 6 bases and the J gene end by 3 bases; junction bases not matched to a gene: 10. CDR3 length: 15 residues. Germline-derived CDR1 and CDR2 are MNHEY and SMNVEV (reference sequence). The CDR3 region has the DNA TGTGCCAGCAGGCCCGCCGGACAGGGCGACTACGAGCAGTACTTC. Its translation: CASRPAGQGDYEQYF.

In this sample, this clone turned up a few times. This chain joins TRBV15 and TRBJ1-4; TRBD1 is a possible D gene (5 bases). The CDR3 spans 15 residues. Germline values: CDR1 LNHNV, CDR2 YYDKDF (reference sequence). The V gene lost 5 bases and the J gene lost 3 bases, with 13 bases spanning the gap. The CDR3 sequence is CATSFRGLPNEKLFF. The CDR3 nucleotides are TGTGCCACCAGCTTCCGGGGGTTGCCTAATGAAAAACTGTTTTTT.

The V and J genes are TRBV19 and TRBJ1-5; D call uncertain. Looked up from germline, CDR1 is LNHDA and CDR2 is SQIVND (reference sequence). V was pared by 10 bases and J by 6 bases, with 22 bases between. The CDR3 is made up of 15 amino acids. CDR3 in DNA: TGTGCCACCAAATACGCACCCCAGTCTCTTCAGCCCCAGCATTTT. It translates to CATKYAPQSLQPQHF.

The V gene is TRBV27, the J gene TRBJ2-7; 7 nucleotides align to TRBD2. With V trimmed by 2 bases and J by 3 bases, 1 base remained unmatched. Germline CDR1 is MNHEY and CDR2 is SMNVEV (reference sequence). This CDR3 comprises 13 residues. CDR3 in DNA: TGTGCCAGCAGTTTAGCTAGCGGCTACGAGCAGTACTTC. It yields the protein CASSLASGYEQYF.

The V and J genes are TRBV28 and TRBJ1-5; 9 bases are shared with TRBD1. The V and J ends lost 5 bases and 3 bases, in that order; junction bases with no gene match: 17. This CDR3 is 19 amino acids long. The germline gives CDR1 MDHEN, CDR2 SYDVKM. The CDR3 region has the DNA TGTGCCAGCAGTCCCACGGGACAGGGTGGATTTTTTACCAATCAGCCCCAGCATTTT. This translates into CASSPTGQGGFFTNQPQHF. Full variable domain (outside the CDR3, taken from reference TRBV28 and TRBJ1-5): DVKVTQSSRYLVKRTGEKVFLECVQDMDHENMFWYRQDPGLGLRLIYFSYDVKMKEKGDIPEGYSVSREKKERFSLILESASTNQTSMYLCASSPTGQGGFFTNQPQHFGDGTRLSIL.

This clone was detected a few times. This chain connects TRBV5-1 to TRBJ1-6; D not resolved. This CDR3 is built from 13 residues. Germline V gene data show CDR1 as SGHRS and CDR2 as YFSETQ. V shed 5 bases and J shed 8 bases, with 11 bases lying between them. The CDR3 region is CASRFIGDSPLHF. The CDR3 bases are TGCGCCAGCAGGTTTATCGGGGATTCACCCCTCCACTTT.

CDR3 in amino acids: CASSFQYPGQGYNSPLHF. The CDR3 bases are TGTGCCAGCAGTTTTCAATACCCGGGACAGGGGTATAATTCACCCCTCCACTTT. The chain couples TRBV27 to TRBJ1-6; 10 bases agree with TRBD1. Germline CDR1 MNHEY, CDR2 SMNVEV (reference sequence). J lost 4 bases, V lost 3 bases, and 9 bases had no gene match. CDR3 length equals 18 residues.

The table lists this clone with a few counts. J is TRBJ2-7 and V is TRBV27, with D maybe TRBD2 (5 bases). CDR1 and CDR2 (germline): MNHEY, SMNVEV (reference sequence). V was trimmed by 5 bases and J by 7 bases, leaving 18 bases between them. The CDR3 is 14 residues long. CDR3 sequence (DNA): TGTGCCAGCAGTAAGCTAGCTTCGACTTGGGAGCAGTACTTC. Protein product: CASSKLASTWEQYF.

The J gene is TRBJ1-6, the V gene TRBV7-2; no clear D gene. Germline V gives CDR1 SGHTA, CDR2 FQGNSA. V gave up 4 bases and J gave up 2 bases, with 9 bases separating them. The CDR3 contains 15 residues. The CDR3 spells CASSYEVPYNSPLHF. CDR3 nucleotides: TGTGCCAGCAGCTATGAGGTCCCCTATAATTCACCCCTCCACTTT.

This chain connects TRBV19 to TRBJ2-5; 7 positions agree with TRBD1. J lost 0 bases, V lost 6 bases, and 7 bases had no gene match. CDR3 length: 15 amino acids. CDR1 is LNHDA, CDR2 SQIVND, per germline (reference sequence). CDR3 sequence (DNA): TGTGCCAGTAGCGACAGGGCTACCAACCAAGAGACCCAGTACTTC. Amino acid sequence: CASSDRATNQETQYF. Filled out from reference TRBV19 and TRBJ2-5, the complete variable domain reads DGGITQSPKYLFRKEGQNVTLSCEQNLNHDAMYWYRQDPGQGLRLIYYSQIVNDFQKGDIAEGYSVSREKKESFPLTVTSAQKNPTAFYLCASSDRATNQETQYFGPGTRLLVL.

This clone was counted once. J is TRBJ1-4 and V is TRBV29-1; 9 bases are shared with TRBD1. The CDR3 runs to 15 residues. Trimming removed 6 bases from V and 8 bases from J; junction bases left unmatched: 13. Germline-derived CDR1 and CDR2 are SQVTM and ANQGSEA. CDR3 loop: CSVTGQGREGEKLFF. The DNA of the CDR3 is TGCAGCGTCACGGGACAGGGAAGAGAGGGGGAAAAACTGTTTTTT.

The rearrangement links TRBV4-1 to TRBJ1-3, with D unresolved. There are 17 residues in the CDR3. In germline, CDR1 is MGHRA, CDR2 YSYEKL. V was cut by 3 bases and J by 0 bases, with 15 bases left in between. The DNA for the CDR3 is TGCGCCAGCAGCCAGGCCGTGGAGATATTCTCTGGAAACACCATATATTTT. Residues: CASSQAVEIFSGNTIYF.

This clone was picked up one time. This rearrangement joins TRBV15 to TRBJ1-5; 7 bases agree with TRBD1. CDR1 and CDR2 (germline): LNHNV, YYDKDF (reference sequence). The CDR3 extends over 15 amino acids. V shed 5 bases and J 7 bases; nucleotides not matched to a gene: 11. CDR3 DNA sequence: TGTGCCACCAGCGCACTGGGACAGTCACGGCAGCCCCAGCATTTT. Translated: CATSALGQSRQPQHF.

The CDR3 sequence is CASSLDRGASMAGQYF. As DNA, the CDR3 is TGTGCCAGTAGCTTGGACAGGGGCGCCTCAATGGCAGGGCAGTACTTC. The genes are TRBV19 and TRBJ2-7, with 9 bases fitting TRBD1. V lost 6 bases, J lost 9 bases, and 18 bases stayed unmatched. This CDR3 region has 16 residues. Looked up from germline, CDR1 is LNHDA and CDR2 is SQIVND (reference sequence).